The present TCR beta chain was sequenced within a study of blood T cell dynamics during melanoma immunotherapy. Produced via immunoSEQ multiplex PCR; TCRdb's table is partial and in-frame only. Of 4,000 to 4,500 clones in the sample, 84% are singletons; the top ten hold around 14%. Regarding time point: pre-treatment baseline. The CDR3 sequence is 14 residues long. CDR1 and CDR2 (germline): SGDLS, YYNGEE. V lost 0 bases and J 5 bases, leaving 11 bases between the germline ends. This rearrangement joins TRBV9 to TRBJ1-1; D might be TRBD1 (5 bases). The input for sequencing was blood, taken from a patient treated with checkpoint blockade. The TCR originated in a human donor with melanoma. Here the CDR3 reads CASSVGDVKTEAFF. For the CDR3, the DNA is TGTGCCAGCAGCGTAGGGGACGTTAAGACTGAAGCTTTCTTT. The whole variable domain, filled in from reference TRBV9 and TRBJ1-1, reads DSGVTQTPKHLITATGQRVTLRCSPRSGDLSVYWYQQSLDQGLQFLIQYYNGEERAKGNILERFSAQQFPDLHSELNLSSLELGDSALYFCASSVGDVKTEAFFGQGTRLTVV.